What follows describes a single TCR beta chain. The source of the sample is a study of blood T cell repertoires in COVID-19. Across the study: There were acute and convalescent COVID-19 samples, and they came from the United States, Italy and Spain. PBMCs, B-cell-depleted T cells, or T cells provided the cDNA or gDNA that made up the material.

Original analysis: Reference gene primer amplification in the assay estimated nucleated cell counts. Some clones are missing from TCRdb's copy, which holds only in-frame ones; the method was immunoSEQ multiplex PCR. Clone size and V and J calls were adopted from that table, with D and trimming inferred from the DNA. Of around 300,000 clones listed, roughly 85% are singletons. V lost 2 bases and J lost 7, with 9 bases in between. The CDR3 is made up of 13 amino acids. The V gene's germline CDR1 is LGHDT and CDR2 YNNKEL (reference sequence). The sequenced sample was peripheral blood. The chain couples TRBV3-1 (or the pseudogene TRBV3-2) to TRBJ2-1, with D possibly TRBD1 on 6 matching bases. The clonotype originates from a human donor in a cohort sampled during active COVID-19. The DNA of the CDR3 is TGTGCCAGCAGCCAAAGTAGGGGGAATGAGCAGTTCTTC. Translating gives CASSQSRGNEQFF.